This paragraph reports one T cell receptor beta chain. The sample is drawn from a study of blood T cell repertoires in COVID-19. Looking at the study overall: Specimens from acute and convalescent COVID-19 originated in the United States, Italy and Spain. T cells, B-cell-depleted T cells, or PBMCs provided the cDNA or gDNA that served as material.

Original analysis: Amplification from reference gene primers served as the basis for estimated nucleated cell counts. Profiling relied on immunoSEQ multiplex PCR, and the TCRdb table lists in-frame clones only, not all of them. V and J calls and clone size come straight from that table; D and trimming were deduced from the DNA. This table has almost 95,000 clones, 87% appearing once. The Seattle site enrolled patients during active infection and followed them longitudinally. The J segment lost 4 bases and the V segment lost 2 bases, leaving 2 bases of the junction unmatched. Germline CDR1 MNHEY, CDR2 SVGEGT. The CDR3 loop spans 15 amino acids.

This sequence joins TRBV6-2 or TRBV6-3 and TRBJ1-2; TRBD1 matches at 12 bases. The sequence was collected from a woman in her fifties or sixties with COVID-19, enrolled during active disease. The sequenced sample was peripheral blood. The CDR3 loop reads CASSYGTGGFYGYTF. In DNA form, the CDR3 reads TGTGCCAGCAGTTACGGGACAGGGGGCTTCTATGGCTACACCTTC.